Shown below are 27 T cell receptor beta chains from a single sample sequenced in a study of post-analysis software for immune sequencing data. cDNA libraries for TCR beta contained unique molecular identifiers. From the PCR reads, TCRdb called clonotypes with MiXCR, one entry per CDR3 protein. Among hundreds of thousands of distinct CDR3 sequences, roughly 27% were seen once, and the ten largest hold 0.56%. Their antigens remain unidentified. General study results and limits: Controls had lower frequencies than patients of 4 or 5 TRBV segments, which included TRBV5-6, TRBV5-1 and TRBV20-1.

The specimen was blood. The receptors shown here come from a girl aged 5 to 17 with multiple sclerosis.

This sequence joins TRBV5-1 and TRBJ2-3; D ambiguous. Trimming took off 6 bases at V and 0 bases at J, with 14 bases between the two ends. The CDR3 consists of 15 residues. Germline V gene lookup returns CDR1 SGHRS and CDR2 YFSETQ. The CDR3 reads CASNLERGSTDTQYF. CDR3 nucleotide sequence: TGCGCCAGCAACCTAGAACGCGGTAGCACAGATACGCAGTATTTT.

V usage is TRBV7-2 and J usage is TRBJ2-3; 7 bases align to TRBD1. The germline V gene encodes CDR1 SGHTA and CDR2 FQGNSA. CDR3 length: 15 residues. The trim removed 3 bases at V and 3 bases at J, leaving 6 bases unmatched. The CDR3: CASSFGDRATDTQYF. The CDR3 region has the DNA TGTGCCAGCAGCTTCGGCGACAGGGCGACAGATACGCAGTATTTT.

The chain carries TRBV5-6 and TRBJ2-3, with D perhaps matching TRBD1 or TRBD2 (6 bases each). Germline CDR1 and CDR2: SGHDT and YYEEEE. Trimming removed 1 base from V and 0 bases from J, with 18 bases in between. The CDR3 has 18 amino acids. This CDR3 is CASSLNVSGAVSTDTQYF. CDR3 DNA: TGTGCCAGCAGCTTGAATGTGTCGGGGGCCGTTAGCACAGATACGCAGTATTTT.

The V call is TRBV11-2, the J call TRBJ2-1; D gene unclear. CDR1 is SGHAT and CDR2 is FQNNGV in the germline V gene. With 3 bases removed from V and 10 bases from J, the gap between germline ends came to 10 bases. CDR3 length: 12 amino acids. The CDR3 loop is CASSLGTKEQFF. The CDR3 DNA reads TGTGCCAGCAGCTTGGGAACAAAGGAGCAGTTCTTC.

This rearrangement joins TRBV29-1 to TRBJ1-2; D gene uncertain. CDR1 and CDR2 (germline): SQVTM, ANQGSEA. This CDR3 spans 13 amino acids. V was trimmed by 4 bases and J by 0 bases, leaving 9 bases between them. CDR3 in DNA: TGCAGCGTTGCGACGGCTCCTAACTATGGCTACACCTTC. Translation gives CSVATAPNYGYTF.

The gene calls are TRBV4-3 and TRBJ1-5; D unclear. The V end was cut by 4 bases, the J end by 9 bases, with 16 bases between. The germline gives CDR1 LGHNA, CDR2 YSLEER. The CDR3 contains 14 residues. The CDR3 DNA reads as TGCGCCAGCAGCCTAGACAAGGTTGGGTCGCCCCAGCATTTT. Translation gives CASSLDKVGSPQHF.

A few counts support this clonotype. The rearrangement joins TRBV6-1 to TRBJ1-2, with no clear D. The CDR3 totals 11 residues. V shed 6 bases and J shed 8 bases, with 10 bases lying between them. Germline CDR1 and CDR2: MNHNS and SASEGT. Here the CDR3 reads CASSWVTGYTF. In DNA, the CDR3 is TGTGCCAGCAGCTGGGTCACGGGCTACACCTTC.

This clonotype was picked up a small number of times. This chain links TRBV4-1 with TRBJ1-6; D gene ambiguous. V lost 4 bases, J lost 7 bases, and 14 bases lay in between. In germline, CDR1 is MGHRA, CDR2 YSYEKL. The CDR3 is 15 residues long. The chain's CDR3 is CASSPPRTANSPLHF. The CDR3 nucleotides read TGCGCCAGCAGCCCCCCCCGAACCGCGAATTCACCCCTCCACTTT.

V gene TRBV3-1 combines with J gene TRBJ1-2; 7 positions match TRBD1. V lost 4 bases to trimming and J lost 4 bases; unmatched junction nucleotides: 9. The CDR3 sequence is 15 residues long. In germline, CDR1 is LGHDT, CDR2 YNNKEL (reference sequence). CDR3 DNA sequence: TGTGCCAGCAGCCGATATACAGGGGTCGCCTATGGCTACACCTTC. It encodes CASSRYTGVAYGYTF.

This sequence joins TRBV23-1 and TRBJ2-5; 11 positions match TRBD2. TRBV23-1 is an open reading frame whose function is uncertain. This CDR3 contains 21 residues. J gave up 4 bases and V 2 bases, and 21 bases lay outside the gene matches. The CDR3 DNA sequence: TGCGCCAGCAGTCAACGGGGACTAGCGGTGGGAAACTACGGGCTTGGAGAGACCCAGTACTTC. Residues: CASSQRGLAVGNYGLGETQYF.

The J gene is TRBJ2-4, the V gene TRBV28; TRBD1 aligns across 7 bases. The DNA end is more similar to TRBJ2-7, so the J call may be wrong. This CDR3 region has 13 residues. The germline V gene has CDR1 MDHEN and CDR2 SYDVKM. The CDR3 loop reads CASSKGQPYEQYF. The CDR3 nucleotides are TGTGCCAGCAGTAAGGGACAGCCCTACGAGCAGTACTTC.

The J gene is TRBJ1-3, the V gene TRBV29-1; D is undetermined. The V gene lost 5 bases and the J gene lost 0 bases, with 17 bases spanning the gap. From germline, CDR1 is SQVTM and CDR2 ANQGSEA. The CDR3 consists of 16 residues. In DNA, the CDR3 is TGCAGCGTTTTCACCACGGGATCCTTCTCTGGAAACACCATATATTTT. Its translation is CSVFTTGSFSGNTIYF.

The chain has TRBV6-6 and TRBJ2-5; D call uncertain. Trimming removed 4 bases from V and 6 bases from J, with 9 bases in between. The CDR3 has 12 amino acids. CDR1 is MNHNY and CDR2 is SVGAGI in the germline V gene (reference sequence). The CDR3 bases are TGTGCCAGCAGTTTGGACCCGAAGACCCAGTACTTC. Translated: CASSLDPKTQYF.

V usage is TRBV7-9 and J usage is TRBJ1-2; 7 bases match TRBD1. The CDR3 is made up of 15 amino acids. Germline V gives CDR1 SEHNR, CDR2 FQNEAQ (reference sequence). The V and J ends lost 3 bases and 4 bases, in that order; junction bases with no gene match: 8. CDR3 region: CASSFTGAGGYGYTF. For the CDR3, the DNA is TGTGCCAGCAGCTTTACAGGGGCTGGAGGCTATGGCTACACCTTC. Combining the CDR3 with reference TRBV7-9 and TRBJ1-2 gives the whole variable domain DTGVSQNPRHKITKRGQNVTFRCDPISEHNRLYWYRQTLGQGPEFLTYFQNEAQLEKSRLLSDRFSAERPKGSFSTLEIQRTEQGDSAMYLCASSFTGAGGYGYTFGSGTRLTVV.

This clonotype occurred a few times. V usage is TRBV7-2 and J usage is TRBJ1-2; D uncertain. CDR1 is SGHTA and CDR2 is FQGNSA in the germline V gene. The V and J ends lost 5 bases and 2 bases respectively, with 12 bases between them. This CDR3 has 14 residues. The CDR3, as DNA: TGTGCCAGCAGCGCCGATGGAGCGAACTATGGCTACACCTTC. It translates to CASSADGANYGYTF.

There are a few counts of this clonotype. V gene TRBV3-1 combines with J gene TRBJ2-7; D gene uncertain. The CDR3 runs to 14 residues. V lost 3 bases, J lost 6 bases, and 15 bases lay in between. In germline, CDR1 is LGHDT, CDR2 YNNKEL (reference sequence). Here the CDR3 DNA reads TGTGCCAGCAGCCAGAAGGGCCTGGCGGCCGAGCAGTACTTC. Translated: CASSQKGLAAEQYF.

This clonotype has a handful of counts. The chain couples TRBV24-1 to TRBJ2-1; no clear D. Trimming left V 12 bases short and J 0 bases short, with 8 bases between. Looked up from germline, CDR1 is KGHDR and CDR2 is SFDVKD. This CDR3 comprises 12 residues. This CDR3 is CAQYCSYNEQFF. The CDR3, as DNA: TGTGCCCAGTATTGCTCCTACAATGAGCAGTTCTTC.

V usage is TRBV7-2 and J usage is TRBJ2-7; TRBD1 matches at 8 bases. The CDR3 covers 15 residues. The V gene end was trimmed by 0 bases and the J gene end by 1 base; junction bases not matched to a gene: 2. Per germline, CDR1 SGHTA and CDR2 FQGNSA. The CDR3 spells CASSLAQGASYEQYF. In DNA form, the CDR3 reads TGTGCCAGCAGCTTAGCGCAGGGGGCATCCTACGAGCAGTACTTC.

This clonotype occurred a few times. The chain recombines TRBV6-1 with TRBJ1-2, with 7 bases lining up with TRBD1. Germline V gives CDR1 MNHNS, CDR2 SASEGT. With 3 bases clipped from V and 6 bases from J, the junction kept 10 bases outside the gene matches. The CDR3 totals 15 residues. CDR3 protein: CASSEGRQGGNGYTF. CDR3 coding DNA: TGTGCCAGCAGTGAGGGGCGGCAGGGGGGAAATGGCTACACCTTC.

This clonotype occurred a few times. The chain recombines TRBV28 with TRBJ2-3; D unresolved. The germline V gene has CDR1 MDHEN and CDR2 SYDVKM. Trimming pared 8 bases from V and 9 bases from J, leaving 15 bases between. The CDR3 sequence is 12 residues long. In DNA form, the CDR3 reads TGTGCCAGCCGATTGCCTGGCGGAACGCAGTATTTT. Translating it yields CASRLPGGTQYF.

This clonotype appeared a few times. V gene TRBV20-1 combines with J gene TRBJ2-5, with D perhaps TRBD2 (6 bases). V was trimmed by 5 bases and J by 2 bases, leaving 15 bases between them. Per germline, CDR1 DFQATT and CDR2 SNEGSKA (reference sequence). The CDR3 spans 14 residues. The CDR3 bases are TGCAGTGCTTACTTATCGGGGACTCAAGAGACCCAGTACTTC. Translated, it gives CSAYLSGTQETQYF.

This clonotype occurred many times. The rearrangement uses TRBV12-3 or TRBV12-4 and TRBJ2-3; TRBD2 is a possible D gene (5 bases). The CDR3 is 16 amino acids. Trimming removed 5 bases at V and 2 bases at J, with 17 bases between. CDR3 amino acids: CASSLNGILDTDTQYF. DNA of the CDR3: TGTGCCAGCAGTCTTAACGGGATTTTAGACACAGATACGCAGTATTTT.

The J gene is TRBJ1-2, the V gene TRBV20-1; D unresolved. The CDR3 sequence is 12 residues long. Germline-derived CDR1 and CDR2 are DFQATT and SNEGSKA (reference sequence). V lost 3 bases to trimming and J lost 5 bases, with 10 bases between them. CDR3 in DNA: TGCAGTGCTAGGTCGGCAGCGTATGGCTACACCTTC. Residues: CSARSAAYGYTF.

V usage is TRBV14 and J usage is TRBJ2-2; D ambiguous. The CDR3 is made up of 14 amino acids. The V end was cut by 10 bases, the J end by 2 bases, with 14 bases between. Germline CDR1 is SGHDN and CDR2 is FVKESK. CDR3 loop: CATRTAINTGELFF. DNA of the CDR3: TGTGCCACCAGGACCGCGATTAACACCGGGGAGCTGTTTTTT.

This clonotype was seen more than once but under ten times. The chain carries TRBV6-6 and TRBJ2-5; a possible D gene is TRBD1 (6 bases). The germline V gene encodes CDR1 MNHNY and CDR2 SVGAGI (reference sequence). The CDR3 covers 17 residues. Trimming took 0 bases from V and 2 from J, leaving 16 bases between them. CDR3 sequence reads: CASSYSGDIRVQETQYF. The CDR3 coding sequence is TGTGCCAGCAGTTACTCGGGGGACATAAGGGTTCAAGAGACCCAGTACTTC.

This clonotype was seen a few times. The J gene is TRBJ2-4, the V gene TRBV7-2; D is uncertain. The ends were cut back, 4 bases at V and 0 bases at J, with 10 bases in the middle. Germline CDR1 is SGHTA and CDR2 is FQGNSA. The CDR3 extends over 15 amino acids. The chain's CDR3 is CASSSPGLAKNIQYF. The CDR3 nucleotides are TGTGCCAGCAGCTCGCCAGGATTAGCCAAAAACATTCAGTACTTC.

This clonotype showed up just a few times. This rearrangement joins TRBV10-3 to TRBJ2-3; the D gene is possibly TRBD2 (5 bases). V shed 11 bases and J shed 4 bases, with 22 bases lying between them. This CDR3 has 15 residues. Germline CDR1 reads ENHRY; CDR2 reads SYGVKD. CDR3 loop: CAVKSRATRADTQYF. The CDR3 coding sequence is TGTGCCGTCAAGTCGCGGGCTACTCGGGCAGATACGCAGTATTTT.